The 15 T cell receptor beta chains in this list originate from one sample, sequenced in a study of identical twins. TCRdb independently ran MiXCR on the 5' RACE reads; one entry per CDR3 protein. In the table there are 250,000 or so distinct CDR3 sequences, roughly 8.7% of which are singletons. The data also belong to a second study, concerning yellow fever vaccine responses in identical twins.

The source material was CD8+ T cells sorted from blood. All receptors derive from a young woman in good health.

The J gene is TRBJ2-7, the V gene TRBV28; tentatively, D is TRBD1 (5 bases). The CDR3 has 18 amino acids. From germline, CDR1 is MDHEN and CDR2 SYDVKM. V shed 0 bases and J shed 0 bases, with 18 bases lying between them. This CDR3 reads CASSLWLGAARLSYEQYF. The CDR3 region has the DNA TGTGCCAGCAGTTTATGGTTAGGGGCGGCAAGACTCTCCTACGAGCAGTACTTC.

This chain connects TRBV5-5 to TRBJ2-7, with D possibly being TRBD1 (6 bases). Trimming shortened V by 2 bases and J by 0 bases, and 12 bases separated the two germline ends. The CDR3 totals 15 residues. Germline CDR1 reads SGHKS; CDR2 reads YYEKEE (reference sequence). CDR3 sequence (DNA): TGTGCCAGCAGCTTACAGGGAGTGTCCTCCTACGAGCAGTACTTC. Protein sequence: CASSLQGVSSYEQYF.

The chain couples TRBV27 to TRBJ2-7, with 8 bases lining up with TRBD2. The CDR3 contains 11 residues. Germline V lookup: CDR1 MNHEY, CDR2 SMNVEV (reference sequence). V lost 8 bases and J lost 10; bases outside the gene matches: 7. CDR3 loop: CASDSGGQQYF. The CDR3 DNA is TGTGCCAGCGATTCGGGAGGGCAACAGTACTTC.

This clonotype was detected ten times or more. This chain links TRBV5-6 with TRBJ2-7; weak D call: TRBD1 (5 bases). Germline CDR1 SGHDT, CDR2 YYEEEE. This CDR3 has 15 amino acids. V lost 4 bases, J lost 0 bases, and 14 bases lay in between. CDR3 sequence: CASSPRTGSSYEQYF. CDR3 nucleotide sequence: TGTGCCAGCAGCCCGAGAACAGGTTCCTCCTACGAGCAGTACTTC.

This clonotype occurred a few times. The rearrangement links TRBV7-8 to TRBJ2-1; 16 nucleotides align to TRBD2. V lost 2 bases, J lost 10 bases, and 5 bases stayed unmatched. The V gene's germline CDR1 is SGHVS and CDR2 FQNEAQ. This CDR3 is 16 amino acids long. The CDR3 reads CASSLTGLAGGREQFF. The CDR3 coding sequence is TGTGCCAGCAGCTTAACGGGACTAGCGGGAGGGAGGGAGCAGTTCTTC.

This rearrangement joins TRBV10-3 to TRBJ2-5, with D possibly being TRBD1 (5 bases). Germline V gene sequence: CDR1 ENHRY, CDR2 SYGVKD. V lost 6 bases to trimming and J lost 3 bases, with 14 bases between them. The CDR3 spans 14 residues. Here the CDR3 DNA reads TGTGCCATCAGGAGGCAGGGCGCGGAAGAGACCCAGTACTTC. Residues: CAIRRQGAEETQYF.

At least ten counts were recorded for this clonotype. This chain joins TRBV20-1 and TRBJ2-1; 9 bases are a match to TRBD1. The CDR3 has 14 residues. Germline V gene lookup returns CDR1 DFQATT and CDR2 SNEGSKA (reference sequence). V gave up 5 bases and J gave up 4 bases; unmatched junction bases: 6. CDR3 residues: CSASGQGDYNEQFF. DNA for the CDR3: TGCAGTGCTTCGGGACAGGGAGATTACAATGAGCAGTTCTTC.

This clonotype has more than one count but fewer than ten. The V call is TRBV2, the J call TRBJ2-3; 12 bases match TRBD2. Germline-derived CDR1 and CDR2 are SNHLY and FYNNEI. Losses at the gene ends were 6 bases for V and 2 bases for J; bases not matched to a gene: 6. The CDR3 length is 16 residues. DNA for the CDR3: TGTGCCAGCAGGAAGACTAGCGGGGGCCCCACAGATACGCAGTATTTT. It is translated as CASRKTSGGPTDTQYF.

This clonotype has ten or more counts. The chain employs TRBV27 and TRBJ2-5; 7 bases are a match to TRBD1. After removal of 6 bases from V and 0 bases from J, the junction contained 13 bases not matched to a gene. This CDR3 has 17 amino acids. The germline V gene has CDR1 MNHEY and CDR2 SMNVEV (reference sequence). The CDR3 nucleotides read TGTGCCAGCAGCCCCACCGGGACAGAGGGGCACCAAGAGACCCAGTACTTC. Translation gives CASSPTGTEGHQETQYF.

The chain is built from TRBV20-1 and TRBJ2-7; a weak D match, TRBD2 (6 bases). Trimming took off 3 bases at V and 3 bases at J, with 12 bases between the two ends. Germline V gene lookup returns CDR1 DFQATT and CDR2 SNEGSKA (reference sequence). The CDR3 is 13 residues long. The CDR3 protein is CSASSSGVYEQYF. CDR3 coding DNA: TGCAGTGCTAGTAGTTCGGGGGTCTACGAGCAGTACTTC.

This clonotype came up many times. The CDR3 sequence is CSVPTAYNEQFF. The DNA of the CDR3 is TGCAGCGTTCCGACAGCCTACAATGAGCAGTTCTTC. This chain uses TRBV29-1 with TRBJ2-1; tentatively, D is TRBD1 (5 bases). Trimming removed 5 bases from V and 2 bases from J, with 7 bases in between. From germline, CDR1 is SQVTM and CDR2 ANQGSEA. The CDR3 is 12 amino acids.

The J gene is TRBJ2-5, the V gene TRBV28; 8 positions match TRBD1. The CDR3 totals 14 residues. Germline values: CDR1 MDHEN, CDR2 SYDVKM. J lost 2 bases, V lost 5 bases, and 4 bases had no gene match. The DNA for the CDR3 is TGTGCCAGCAGTCAGGACAGGGAACAAGAGACCCAGTACTTC. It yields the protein CASSQDREQETQYF.

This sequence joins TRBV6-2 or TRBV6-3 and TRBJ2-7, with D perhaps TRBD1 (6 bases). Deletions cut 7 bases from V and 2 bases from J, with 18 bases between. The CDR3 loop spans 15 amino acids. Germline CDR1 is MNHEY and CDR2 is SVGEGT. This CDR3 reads CASTLRRGTPYEQYF. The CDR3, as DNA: TGTGCCAGCACCCTCCGACGTGGGACACCCTACGAGCAGTACTTC.

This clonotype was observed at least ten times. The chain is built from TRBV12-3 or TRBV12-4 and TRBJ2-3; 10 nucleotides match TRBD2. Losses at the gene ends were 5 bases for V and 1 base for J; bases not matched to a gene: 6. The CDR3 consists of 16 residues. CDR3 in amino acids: CASSPSGTSGTDTQYF. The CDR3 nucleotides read TGTGCCAGCAGTCCCAGTGGGACTAGCGGCACAGATACGCAGTATTTT.

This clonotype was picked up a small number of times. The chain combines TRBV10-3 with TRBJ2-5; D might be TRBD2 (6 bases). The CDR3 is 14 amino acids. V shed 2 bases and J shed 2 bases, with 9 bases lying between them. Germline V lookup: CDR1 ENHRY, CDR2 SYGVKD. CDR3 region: CAISEGGGQETQYF. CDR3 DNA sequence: TGTGCCATCAGTGAGGGTGGGGGGCAAGAGACCCAGTACTTC.